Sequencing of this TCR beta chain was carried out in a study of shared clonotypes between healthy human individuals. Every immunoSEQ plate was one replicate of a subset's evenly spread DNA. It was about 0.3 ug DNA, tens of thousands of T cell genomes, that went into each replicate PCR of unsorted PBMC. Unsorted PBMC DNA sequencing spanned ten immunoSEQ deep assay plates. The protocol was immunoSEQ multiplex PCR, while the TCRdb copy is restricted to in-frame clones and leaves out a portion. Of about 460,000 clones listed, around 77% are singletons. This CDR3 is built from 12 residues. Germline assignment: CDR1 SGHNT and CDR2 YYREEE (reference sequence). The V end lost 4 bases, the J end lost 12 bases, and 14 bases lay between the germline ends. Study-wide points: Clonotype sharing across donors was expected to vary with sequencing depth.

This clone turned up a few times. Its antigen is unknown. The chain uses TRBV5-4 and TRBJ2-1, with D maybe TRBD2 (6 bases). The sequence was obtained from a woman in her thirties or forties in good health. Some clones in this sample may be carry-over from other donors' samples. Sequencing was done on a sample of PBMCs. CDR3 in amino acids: CASSRRDSPQFF. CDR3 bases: TGTGCCAGCAGCCGGCGGGACTCCCCGCAGTTCTTC.